This TCR beta chain was obtained from a study of blood T cell repertoires in COVID-19. Study information: The United States, Italy and Spain were the sources of the acute and convalescent COVID-19 samples. Sources were T cells, B-cell-depleted T cells, or PBMCs; the material itself was cDNA or gDNA.

Seattle patients were enrolled during active infection and followed longitudinally. Authors' methods: Amplification of reference gene primers was used by the study to estimate nucleated cell counts. Only in-frame clones appear in the TCRdb table, and some are missing; sequencing was by immunoSEQ multiplex PCR. V and J calls and clone size are given by that table; D and trimming were obtained from the DNA. The sample contains fewer than 140,000 clones, around 78% of which appear only once. The CDR3 has 15 amino acids. Trimming took off 6 bases at V and 7 bases at J, with 19 bases between the two ends. The germline V gene encodes CDR1 MNHEY and CDR2 SVGAGI. This clone was recorded only once.

This clonotype originated in a man at least 80 years old with COVID-19, enrolled during active disease. Sequenced input: peripheral blood. This chain connects TRBV6-5 to TRBJ2-1; the D gene is possibly TRBD1 (5 bases). In DNA form, the CDR3 reads TGTGCCAGCAGCCATTTCAGGGCAAGAAGTAATGAGCAGTTCTTC. The encoded protein is CASSHFRARSNEQFF.